This T cell receptor beta chain was obtained from a study of T cells in tuberculosis. Sequencing was performed with immunoSEQ multiplex PCR; in TCRdb, only in-frame clones are kept and a portion is missing. The sample lists around 26,000 clones; more than 90% were seen once. Adolescents were screened for latent TB by skin test and IGRA. The CDR3 runs 14 residues. Trimming at V came to 6 bases and at J to 0 bases, leaving 5 bases not matched to a gene. Germline-derived CDR1 and CDR2 are KGHSH and LQKENI. Sequencing was done on a sample of PBMCs. The source of this sequence is a donor between 10 and 29 years old with latent tuberculosis or without tuberculosis infection. Some clones in this sample may be carry-over from other donors' samples. The chain recombines TRBV18 with TRBJ2-7, with TRBD1 identical over 7 bases. CDR3 DNA: TGTGCCAGCTCCCCCGGGACAGTCTCCTACGAGCAGTACTTC. Residues: CASSPGTVSYEQYF.